What follows are 22 T cell receptor beta chains derived from one specimen sequenced in a study of T cells in tuberculosis. Clones were sequenced by immunoSEQ multiplex PCR, and TCRdb holds only the in-frame ones, with some missing. Here the sample spans 25,000 to 40,000 clones, approximately 90% being singletons. Time point here: new active TB diagnosis, blood taken before or within 7 days of starting treatment. This specimen consisted of PBMCs, obtained at tuberculosis diagnosis. The receptors come from an adult with tuberculosis.

The chain links TRBV5-4 to TRBJ2-3, with no clear D. Trimming removed 4 bases at V and 1 base at J, with 10 bases between. The CDR3 spans 14 residues. Germline-derived CDR1 and CDR2 are SGHNT and YYREEE (reference sequence). The CDR3 is CASSPFSGTDTQYF. The CDR3 DNA reads as TGTGCCAGCAGCCCGTTTTCGGGCACAGATACGCAGTATTTT.

The chain is built from TRBV5-4 and TRBJ2-7; tentatively, D is TRBD1 (6 bases). Between the trimmed V and J ends, which lost 0 bases and 2 bases, there was a span of 9 bases. Germline V gene sequence: CDR1 SGHNT, CDR2 YYREEE (reference sequence). The CDR3 contains 14 residues. The CDR3 loop is CASSLGGGTYEQYF. Written as DNA, the CDR3 is TGTGCCAGCAGCTTGGGTGGGGGCACCTACGAGCAGTACTTC.

The rearrangement uses TRBV30 and TRBJ1-2; D gene uncertain. Germline CDR1 reads GTSNPN; CDR2 reads SVGIG (reference sequence). The CDR3 totals 15 residues. V lost 2 bases, J lost 7 bases, and 20 bases lay in between. As DNA, the CDR3 is TGTGCCTGGAGTACCTCCGCGGCGTTCGCAAGTGGCTACACCTTC. Protein product: CAWSTSAAFASGYTF.

The chain couples TRBV6-5 to TRBJ2-3; TRBD2 matches at 8 bases. Germline-derived CDR1 and CDR2 are MNHEY and SVGAGI. This CDR3 region has 16 residues. The ends lost 0 bases at V and 5 bases at J; junction bases unmatched: 7. The CDR3 protein is CASSYSGGRTGDTQYF. DNA for the CDR3: TGTGCCAGCAGTTACTCCGGCGGGAGGACCGGAGATACGCAGTATTTT.

The chain has TRBV11-2 and TRBJ1-2; D gene ambiguous. V was clipped by 5 bases and J by 4 bases, with 14 bases between them. Germline lookup yields CDR1 SGHAT and CDR2 FQNNGV. This CDR3 spans 14 amino acids. CDR3 coding DNA: TGTGCCAGCAGCGTTGAGGACTTATTCTATGGCTACACCTTC. It encodes CASSVEDLFYGYTF.

The CDR3 here is CASSVSGAYGNTIYF. CDR3 DNA: TGTGCCAGCAGCGTAAGTGGGGCATATGGAAACACCATATATTTT. This chain links TRBV9 with TRBJ1-3; D is possibly TRBD1 (5 bases). This CDR3 comprises 15 residues. Germline V gene sequence: CDR1 SGDLS, CDR2 YYNGEE. V shed 1 base and J shed 3 bases, with 11 bases lying between them.

Here the CDR3 reads CASSPNTRQGGSTAAFF. The CDR3 DNA follows: TGTGCCAGCTCCCCCAACACGAGACAGGGGGGTTCCACGGCAGCTTTCTTT. V usage is TRBV18 and J usage is TRBJ1-1; the match to TRBD1 covers 9 bases. With 6 bases clipped from V and 10 bases from J, the junction kept 21 bases outside the gene matches. The CDR3 is 17 residues long. Germline V CDR1 and CDR2: KGHSH, LQKENI.

The genes are TRBV4-1 and TRBJ2-1; TRBD2 matches at 11 bases. After removal of 1 base from V and 13 bases from J, the junction contained 12 bases not matched to a gene. This CDR3 spans 16 amino acids. Germline V lookup: CDR1 MGHRA, CDR2 YSYEKL. In nucleotides, the CDR3 is TGCGCCAGCAGCCAAGCCCTCCTAGCGGGGGGAGTAGTACAGTTCTTC. It is translated as CASSQALLAGGVVQFF.

This chain connects TRBV7-2 to TRBJ1-3, with D possibly being TRBD1 (5 bases). Germline loops: CDR1 SGHTA, CDR2 FQGNSA. Trimming shortened V by 2 bases and J by 1 base, and 6 bases separated the two germline ends. This CDR3 region has 14 residues. The CDR3 sequence is CASSLSGSGNTIYF. In DNA, the CDR3 is TGTGCCAGCAGCTTATCAGGGTCTGGAAACACCATATATTTT.

This clone was observed a single time. The J gene is TRBJ1-5, the V gene TRBV19; TRBD1 aligns across 7 bases. This CDR3 comprises 15 residues. Trimming at V came to 2 bases and at J to 3 bases, leaving 4 bases not matched to a gene. Germline V gives CDR1 LNHDA, CDR2 SQIVND (reference sequence). Here the CDR3 DNA reads TGTGCCAGTAGTATAACGACAGGGACCAATCAGCCCCAGCATTTT. Protein: CASSITTGTNQPQHF.

The gene calls are TRBV2 and TRBJ2-3, with D possibly TRBD2 on 7 matching bases. V was cut by 4 bases and J by 0 bases, with 11 bases left in between. The CDR3 has 15 amino acids. Germline CDR1 reads SNHLY; CDR2 reads FYNNEI. The CDR3 nucleotides are TGTGCCAGCAGTGCCGGGGGGCTTAGCACAGATACGCAGTATTTT. The encoded protein is CASSAGGLSTDTQYF.

In nucleotides, the CDR3 is TGTGCCTGCCCGGGACAGAGGGGTTCACCCCTCCACTTT. This codes for CACPGQRGSPLHF. The rearrangement uses TRBV30 and TRBJ1-6, with 7 positions matching TRBD1. V was pared by 6 bases and J by 9 bases, with 8 bases of the junction left unmatched. The germline gives CDR1 GTSNPN, CDR2 SVGIG (reference sequence). CDR3 size: 13 residues.

The V gene is TRBV5-1, the J gene TRBJ2-3, with 7 bases fitting TRBD1. This CDR3 is built from 14 residues. Trimming took 3 bases from V and 7 from J; bases not matched to a gene: 8. Germline V CDR1 and CDR2: SGHRS, YFSETQ. The CDR3 coding sequence is TGCGCCAGCAGCTCTGAGGGGGCACGAAATACGCAGTATTTT. Translating gives CASSSEGARNTQYF. The entire variable domain, with the rest obtained from reference TRBV5-1 and TRBJ2-3, is as follows: KAGVTQTPRYLIKTRGQQVTLSCSPISGHRSVSWYQQTPGQGLQFLFEYFSETQRNKGNFPGRFSGRQFSNSRSEMNVSTLELGDSALYLCASSSEGARNTQYFGPGTRLTVL.

V usage is TRBV6-5 and J usage is TRBJ2-6, with D possibly being TRBD1 (5 bases). The germline V gene has CDR1 MNHEY and CDR2 SVGAGI. Trimming stripped 9 bases from V and 0 bases from J, with 12 bases between. The length of the CDR3 is 15 residues. CDR3 nucleotides: TGTGCCAGTTCAGGGTCATCCTCTGGGGCCAACGTCCTGACTTTC. Amino acids: CASSGSSSGANVLTF.

The count of this clone is one. The chain carries TRBV30 and TRBJ2-1, with 12 nucleotides matching TRBD2. Germline-derived CDR1 and CDR2 are GTSNPN and SVGIG (reference sequence). V gave up 2 bases and J gave up 2 bases; unmatched junction bases: 7. This CDR3 has 17 residues. CDR3 nucleotide sequence: TGTGCCTGGAGTAGACTAGCGGGGGCACCCGCCTACAATGAGCAGTTCTTC. Translating it yields CAWSRLAGAPAYNEQFF.

The rearrangement uses TRBV6-4 and TRBJ2-3; TRBD2 aligns across 10 bases. Germline V lookup: CDR1 MRHNA, CDR2 SNTAGT. The length of the CDR3 is 14 residues. V was pared by 5 bases and J by 4 bases, with 3 bases of the junction left unmatched. CDR3 amino acids: CASSSAGGADTQYF. The CDR3 DNA sequence: TGTGCCAGCAGTTCAGCGGGGGGGGCAGATACGCAGTATTTT.

The genes are TRBV7-2 and TRBJ2-3; the D gene is possibly TRBD2 (5 bases). Per the germline V gene, CDR1 is SGHTA and CDR2 is FQGNSA. This CDR3 spans 13 amino acids. Trimming pared 5 bases from V and 7 bases from J, leaving 13 bases between. CDR3 residues: CASSQTMGNTQYF. CDR3 coding DNA: TGTGCCAGCAGCCAGACTATGGGAAATACGCAGTATTTT.

V and J are TRBV27 and TRBJ2-7, with 8 positions matching TRBD1. CDR3 length equals 14 residues. Unmatched junction bases numbered 5, after V lost 6 bases and J lost 1 base. The germline gives CDR1 MNHEY, CDR2 SMNVEV (reference sequence). CDR3 bases: TGTGCCAGCAGAAACGGACAGGGATCCTACGAGCAGTACTTC. Residues: CASRNGQGSYEQYF.

V is TRBV7-3 and J is TRBJ1-6; 9 positions match TRBD1. The CDR3 is 15 amino acids. The trim removed 5 bases at V and 6 bases at J, leaving 5 bases unmatched. Germline loops: CDR1 SGHTA, CDR2 FQGTGA. CDR3 protein: CASSPTGGINSPLHF. The DNA for the CDR3 is TGTGCCAGCAGCCCTACAGGGGGCATTAATTCACCCCTCCACTTT.

The chain has TRBV5-8 and TRBJ2-1, with no clear D. Germline CDR1 SGHTS, CDR2 YDEGEE. The ends were cut back, 4 bases at V and 7 bases at J, with 15 bases in the middle. The CDR3 totals 14 residues. This chain's CDR3 is CASSRGSGSNEQFF. The CDR3 DNA sequence: TGTGCCAGCAGCCGTGGATCAGGTAGTAATGAGCAGTTCTTC.

The chain recombines TRBV25-1 with TRBJ2-2; no clear D gene. V was pared by 3 bases and J by 4 bases, with 6 bases between. CDR3 size: 13 residues. Germline loops: CDR1 MGHDK, CDR2 SYGVNS. The CDR3 here is CASSDLFTGELFF. The CDR3 DNA sequence: TGTGCCAGCAGTGACTTGTTCACCGGGGAGCTGTTTTTT.

The genes are TRBV19 and TRBJ1-5; TRBD1 matches at 7 bases. The CDR3 loop spans 15 amino acids. The germline V gene encodes CDR1 LNHDA and CDR2 SQIVND (reference sequence). Germline trimming cut 7 bases from V and 3 bases from J; bases unmatched to any gene: 9. The CDR3 sequence is CASKPSTGSNQPQHF. The DNA for the CDR3 is TGTGCCAGTAAACCCTCGACAGGGTCCAATCAGCCCCAGCATTTT.